This T cell receptor beta chain was documented in a study of blood T cell repertoires in COVID-19. Study as a whole: The United States, Italy and Spain supplied acute and convalescent COVID-19 samples. PBMCs, B-cell-depleted T cells, or T cells were the source of the cDNA or gDNA that made up the material.

The CDR3 covers 13 residues. Trimming removed 3 bases from V and 11 bases from J; junction bases left unmatched: 9. Germline values: CDR1 SGHTA, CDR2 FQGNSA. The authors' processing: It was from reference gene primer amplification that nucleated cell counts were estimated. Clones were read by immunoSEQ multiplex PCR, and TCRdb kept only the in-frame ones, dropping some. V, J and clone size are taken as reported in that table, and D and trimming were inferred from the DNA itself. This sample carries about 180,000 clones, just over 85% of them seen once, and the ten largest clones take over 7.5%. The specimen was peripheral blood. This chain connects TRBV7-2 to TRBJ1-1; TRBD1 matches at 7 bases. This TCR came from a man aged 45-60 years with active or convalescent COVID-19. This CDR3 reads CASSLTGFAGAFF. CDR3 sequence (DNA): TGTGCCAGCAGCTTGACAGGGTTCGCTGGGGCTTTCTTT. Filled out from reference TRBV7-2 and TRBJ1-1, the complete variable domain reads GAGVSQSPSNKVTEKGKDVELRCDPISGHTALYWYRQSLGQGLEFLIYFQGNSAPDKSGLPSDRFSAERTGGSVSTLTIQRTQQEDSAVYLCASSLTGFAGAFFGQGTRLTVV.